The 30 T cell receptor beta chains in this list originate from one sample, sequenced in a study of cytomegalovirus exposure and HLA in healthy donors. Researchers ran the PCR with 60 Vbeta and 13 Jbeta primers. Libraries were prepared by immunoSEQ multiplex PCR; TCRdb keeps only in-frame clonotypes and omits some of them. The sample lists 120,000 to 150,000 clones, around 80% occurring once. The specimen was PBMCs. The receptors were gathered from a young man in good health and CMV-seropositive.

The chain couples TRBV6-1 to TRBJ2-2, with D perhaps matching TRBD1 (6 bases). Germline V gene data show CDR1 as MNHNS and CDR2 as SASEGT. Between the trimmed V and J ends, which lost 5 bases and 1 base, there was a span of 8 bases. The CDR3 runs 14 residues. CDR3: CASSQQGNTGELFF. CDR3 nucleotide sequence: TGTGCCAGCAGTCAACAGGGGAACACCGGGGAGCTGTTTTTT.

The rearrangement joins TRBV6-1 to TRBJ2-2, with 8 bases fitting TRBD2. Trimming cost V 6 bases and J 4 bases; bases outside gene matches: 4. Germline V gene data show CDR1 as MNHNS and CDR2 as SASEGT. The CDR3 is 14 amino acids. In DNA, the CDR3 is TGTGCCAGCAGGGGGACTAGGGGCACCGGGGAGCTGTTTTTT. This sequence encodes CASRGTRGTGELFF.

This sequence joins TRBV5-1 and TRBJ2-5; D call uncertain. The CDR3 has 15 residues. Trimming shortened V by 0 bases and J by 0 bases, and 9 bases separated the two germline ends. Germline CDR1 is SGHRS and CDR2 is YFSETQ. CDR3 nucleotide sequence: TGCGCCAGCAGCTTGGCCGGAGAACACCAAGAGACCCAGTACTTC. It specifies CASSLAGEHQETQYF.

This clone was seen once. CDR3 DNA: TGTGCCAGCAGCCGCCTACTAGCGGGAGTATACGAGCAGTACTTC. The encoded protein is CASSRLLAGVYEQYF. This sequence joins TRBV6-5 and TRBJ2-7; TRBD2 agrees at 11 bases. Germline lookup yields CDR1 MNHEY and CDR2 SVGAGI. This CDR3 region has 15 residues. V lost 6 bases and J lost 4; bases outside the gene matches: 8.

V usage is TRBV4-1 and J usage is TRBJ2-7; D gene unclear. Germline CDR1 is MGHRA and CDR2 is YSYEKL. The CDR3 totals 13 residues. Trimming pared 1 base from V and 3 bases from J, leaving 7 bases between. CDR3 in amino acids: CASSQGRSYEQYF. Here the CDR3 DNA reads TGCGCCAGCAGCCAAGGACGGAGCTACGAGCAGTACTTC.

V is TRBV5-1 and J is TRBJ2-7; TRBD2 aligns across 9 bases. Trimming took 1 base from V and 4 from J; bases not matched to a gene: 18. Germline lookup yields CDR1 SGHRS and CDR2 YFSETQ. The CDR3 runs to 19 residues. CDR3 residues: CASSLNKGLAGTSNYEQYF. The CDR3 DNA reads as TGCGCCAGCAGCTTGAATAAGGGCCTAGCGGGGACTTCCAATTACGAGCAGTACTTC.

The chain joins TRBV7-9 to TRBJ2-1; 9 positions match TRBD1. The CDR3 has 15 amino acids. V shed 2 bases and J 9 bases; nucleotides not matched to a gene: 8. Germline lookup yields CDR1 SEHNR and CDR2 FQNEAQ (reference sequence). In DNA, the CDR3 is TGTGCCAGCAGCTTACCCGGACAGGGGATCGGTGAGCAGTTCTTC. Its protein product is CASSLPGQGIGEQFF. Drawing the rest from reference TRBV7-9 and TRBJ2-1, the complete variable domain is DTGVSQNPRHKITKRGQNVTFRCDPISEHNRLYWYRQTLGQGPEFLTYFQNEAQLEKSRLLSDRFSAERPKGSFSTLEIQRTEQGDSAMYLCASSLPGQGIGEQFFGPGTRLTVL.

The gene calls are TRBV7-2 and TRBJ2-1, with 8 nucleotides matching TRBD2. Germline V gives CDR1 SGHTA, CDR2 FQGNSA. The trim removed 4 bases at V and 4 bases at J, leaving 9 bases unmatched. The CDR3 sequence is 16 residues long. The CDR3 bases are TGTGCCAGCAGCTCCCGACTAGCGCTCAGGTACAATGAGCAGTTCTTC. Translating it yields CASSSRLALRYNEQFF. The full variable domain, in which reference TRBV7-2 and TRBJ2-1 provide the parts outside the CDR3, is GAGVSQSPSNKVTEKGKDVELRCDPISGHTALYWYRQSLGQGLEFLIYFQGNSAPDKSGLPSDRFSAERTGGSVSTLTIQRTQQEDSAVYLCASSSRLALRYNEQFFGPGTRLTVL.

V and J are TRBV28 and TRBJ1-5; no definite D call. CDR1 is MDHEN, CDR2 SYDVKM, per germline. V lost 3 bases, J lost 6 bases, and 21 bases lay in between. The CDR3 loop spans 17 amino acids. Here the CDR3 DNA reads TGTGCCAGCAGTTTGAGCCCTGGACTGATCGTCGTTCAGCCCCAGCATTTT. It is translated as CASSLSPGLIVVQPQHF.

The chain recombines TRBV28 with TRBJ1-2; D is possibly TRBD1 (6 bases). V dropped 2 bases and J dropped 3 bases, with 16 bases sitting between them. CDR3 length equals 16 residues. CDR1 MDHEN and CDR2 SYDVKM come from the germline V gene. CDR3 DNA sequence: TGTGCCAGCAGTTTAACCCAAATTTCAGGGGACTATGGCTACACCTTC. Encoded protein: CASSLTQISGDYGYTF.

V usage is TRBV7-8 and J usage is TRBJ2-2, with D perhaps matching TRBD2 (5 bases). Trimming removed 1 base from V and 0 bases from J, with 6 bases in between. The CDR3 has 15 amino acids. Per germline, CDR1 SGHVS and CDR2 FQNEAQ. The CDR3 nucleotides are TGTGCCAGCAGCTTAGGAGGGACGAACACCGGGGAGCTGTTTTTT. Protein product: CASSLGGTNTGELFF.

This clone appeared a few times. The chain uses TRBV18 and TRBJ1-2; a possible D gene is TRBD1 (5 bases). Trimming pared 5 bases from V and 8 bases from J, leaving 12 bases between. The CDR3 covers 12 residues. Germline CDR1 and CDR2: KGHSH and LQKENI. CDR3 in amino acids: CASSSTELGYTF. The CDR3 DNA follows: TGTGCCAGCTCATCGACAGAGCTGGGCTACACCTTC.

This clone was recorded only once. V and J are TRBV19 and TRBJ1-1; TRBD1 matches 9 bases. The CDR3 runs 14 residues. Germline V gene sequence: CDR1 LNHDA, CDR2 SQIVND (reference sequence). Trimming cost V 4 bases and J 4 bases; bases outside gene matches: 4. CDR3 in amino acids: CASSRGQGGTEAFF. CDR3 in DNA: TGTGCCAGTAGTAGGGGACAGGGTGGCACTGAAGCTTTCTTT.

The chain is built from TRBV19 and TRBJ1-4; the match to TRBD1 covers 9 bases. The germline V gene has CDR1 LNHDA and CDR2 SQIVND (reference sequence). CDR3 length equals 15 residues. V shed 10 bases and J 8 bases; nucleotides not matched to a gene: 14. The chain's CDR3 is CATGRGDREREKLFF. CDR3 coding DNA: TGTGCCACCGGTCGGGGGGACAGGGAGAGAGAAAAACTGTTTTTT.

This sequence joins TRBV6-5 and TRBJ2-2; no clear D. Trimming pared 7 bases from V and 8 bases from J, leaving 14 bases between. In germline, CDR1 is MNHEY, CDR2 SVGAGI. The CDR3 runs 13 residues. CDR3 protein: CASTIQGGGELFF. The CDR3, as DNA: TGTGCCAGCACCATACAAGGCGGAGGGGAGCTGTTTTTT.

This clone was seen only a few times. The chain uses TRBV11-2 and TRBJ2-7; no definite D call. V was clipped by 1 base and J by 1 base, with 11 bases between them. The CDR3 spans 15 residues. Germline CDR1 reads SGHAT; CDR2 reads FQNNGV. The CDR3 DNA is TGTGCCAGCAGCTTAGTCCAGTCCTCGTCCTACGAGCAGTACTTC. This sequence encodes CASSLVQSSSYEQYF.

The chain recombines TRBV28 with TRBJ2-5; D perhaps matches TRBD1 (6 bases). The tail of the sequence fits TRBJ2-7 better, so the J call may be wrong. Germline-derived CDR1 and CDR2 are MDHEN and SYDVKM. CDR3 length: 15 amino acids. CDR3 loop: CASSSPPGQNYEQYF. The CDR3 coding sequence is TGTGCCAGCAGTTCCCCCCCGGGACAAAACTACGAGCAGTACTTC.

This chain joins TRBV7-3 and TRBJ1-2; TRBD1 matches at 10 bases. Germline V gives CDR1 SGHTA, CDR2 FQGTGA. The CDR3 is 13 amino acids. Trimming at V came to 3 bases and at J to 6 bases, leaving 1 base not matched to a gene. The CDR3 DNA follows: TGTGCCAGCAGCTTCGGACAGGGGGATGGCTACACCTTC. Protein: CASSFGQGDGYTF.

The chain uses TRBV9 and TRBJ2-2, with 9 nucleotides matching TRBD1. The V gene end was trimmed by 3 bases and the J gene end by 6 bases; junction bases not matched to a gene: 3. The CDR3 extends over 14 amino acids. From germline, CDR1 is SGDLS and CDR2 YYNGEE. In nucleotides, the CDR3 is TGTGCCAGCAGCGGGGACAGGGTAGCCGGGGAGCTGTTTTTT. Translated: CASSGDRVAGELFF.

The rearrangement joins TRBV6-5 to TRBJ2-2; D remains ambiguous. Germline CDR1 MNHEY, CDR2 SVGAGI. V was cut by 1 base and J by 5 bases, with 11 bases left in between. The CDR3 consists of 15 residues. CDR3 DNA: TGTGCCAGCAGTTACTTGGGCAGTCGAACCGGGGAGCTGTTTTTT. Encoded protein: CASSYLGSRTGELFF.

The CDR3 region is CASSEIPGQGKNIQYF. The CDR3 bases are TGTGCCAGCAGTGAAATTCCGGGACAGGGGAAAAACATTCAGTACTTC. The V call is TRBV27, the J call TRBJ2-4; 10 bases line up with TRBD1. V trimming: 5 bases; J trimming: 4 bases; junction bases outside the gene matches: 8. From germline, CDR1 is MNHEY and CDR2 SMNVEV (reference sequence). CDR3 length equals 16 residues.

This clone was observed a few times. This same CDR3 is encoded by further DNA sequences in the sample. This sequence joins TRBV5-1 and TRBJ2-5, with no clear D. This CDR3 has 13 amino acids. Germline V lookup: CDR1 SGHRS, CDR2 YFSETQ. Trimming stripped 1 base from V and 3 bases from J, with 7 bases between. CDR3 residues: CASSLTVKETQYF. The CDR3 coding sequence is TGCGCCAGCAGCTTGACGGTCAAAGAGACCCAGTACTTC.

DNA for the CDR3: TGTGCCAGCAGTCAAGGGTACGAGGAGTTCTTC. It encodes CASSQGYEEFF. J is TRBJ2-1 and V is TRBV6-1; D call uncertain. Per the germline V gene, CDR1 is MNHNS and CDR2 is SASEGT. V shed 5 bases and J shed 14 bases, with 13 bases lying between them. There are 11 residues in the CDR3.

This chain uses TRBV5-1 with TRBJ2-1; 11 positions agree with TRBD2. In germline, CDR1 is SGHRS, CDR2 YFSETQ. With V trimmed by 4 bases and J by 8 bases, 11 bases remained unmatched. The CDR3 length is 16 residues. CDR3 DNA sequence: TGCGCCAGCAGCGGTGAAACTAGCGGGAGTAAGGATGAGCAGTTCTTC. Encoded protein: CASSGETSGSKDEQFF.

This clone was counted only a few times. The V and J genes are TRBV6-5 and TRBJ1-1; no clear D. Germline V gene lookup returns CDR1 MNHEY and CDR2 SVGAGI. CDR3 size: 13 residues. The V end was cut by 9 bases, the J end by 0 bases, with 11 bases between. The chain's CDR3 is CASFSSVNTEAFF. The DNA of the CDR3 is TGTGCCAGTTTCAGCAGCGTGAACACTGAAGCTTTCTTT.

The gene calls are TRBV7-9 and TRBJ2-7, with 7 bases aligning to TRBD1. V lost 1 base to trimming and J lost 0 bases; unmatched junction nucleotides: 6. Germline V gene sequence: CDR1 SEHNR, CDR2 FQNEAQ (reference sequence). The CDR3 spans 16 residues. The CDR3 protein is CASSLGNRGSSYEQYF. CDR3 sequence (DNA): TGTGCCAGCAGCTTAGGTAACAGGGGAAGCTCCTACGAGCAGTACTTC.

Turning to this clone: Other DNA sequences in this specimen translate into the identical CDR3. CDR3 in amino acids: CASSQLTSGSYEQYF. The CDR3 region has the DNA TGCGCCAGCAGCCAATTGACTAGCGGGTCCTACGAGCAGTACTTC. V is TRBV4-1 and J is TRBJ2-7, with 10 positions matching TRBD2. Germline V gene sequence: CDR1 MGHRA, CDR2 YSYEKL. The CDR3 is 15 residues long. With V trimmed by 2 bases and J by 1 base, 2 bases remained unmatched.

This clone is a singleton in its sample. V and J are TRBV2 and TRBJ2-7; 8 positions match TRBD1. With V trimmed by 0 bases and J by 7 bases, 11 bases remained unmatched. CDR1 and CDR2 (germline): SNHLY, FYNNEI. This CDR3 spans 16 amino acids. The CDR3 nucleotides read TGTGCCAGCAGTGAAGCCTACCTAACGACAGGGGATGAGCAGTACTTC. Its protein product is CASSEAYLTTGDEQYF.

The rearrangement links TRBV6-1 to TRBJ1-5; D unresolved. V lost 3 bases, J lost 11 bases, and 11 bases lay in between. In germline, CDR1 is MNHNS, CDR2 SASEGT. The CDR3 totals 12 residues. CDR3 loop: CASSEVRTAQHF. The CDR3 DNA reads TGTGCCAGCAGTGAGGTGCGTACGGCCCAGCATTTT.

The gene calls are TRBV9 and TRBJ2-1; D is unresolved. Germline-derived CDR1 and CDR2 are SGDLS and YYNGEE. Trimming stripped 0 bases from V and 9 bases from J, with 10 bases between. The CDR3 loop spans 13 amino acids. The CDR3 sequence is CASSVARGVEQFF. CDR3 coding DNA: TGTGCCAGCAGCGTAGCTAGAGGAGTTGAGCAGTTCTTC.